This TCR beta chain was sequenced for a study of shared clonotypes between healthy human individuals. Background on the study: Three CD4 naive, three CD4 memory, two CD8 naive and one CD8 memory plate were used per donor.

Genomic DNA from each subset was divided evenly over several immunoSEQ plates. TCRdb's table, derived via immunoSEQ multiplex PCR, lists solely in-frame clones and lacks some. The table shows about 2.2 million clones, with 93% occurring only once. CD8 cells regarded as naive lacked CD45RO, were positively chosen for CCR7, and omitted terminally differentiated effector memory CD45RA+ cells. Healthy adults negative for HIV, lacking recent acute infections or vaccinations, served as donors. The germline V gene has CDR1 SGHVS and CDR2 FQNEAQ. There are 18 residues in the CDR3. Unmatched junction bases numbered 13, after V lost 1 base and J lost 4 bases.

Sequences were obtained from naive CD8+ T cells from PBMCs. This rearrangement joins TRBV7-8 to TRBJ1-1, with TRBD1 matching over 9 bases. The clonotype was recovered from a man between 18 and 35 years old in good health. Some clones in this sample may be carry-over from other donors' samples. This chain's CDR3 is CASSLVTGQGKGGTEAFF. The CDR3 DNA reads TGTGCCAGCAGCTTAGTTACTGGACAGGGGAAGGGTGGCACTGAAGCTTTCTTT.